These 5 T cell receptor beta chains originate from one sample sequenced in a study of blood T cells in healthy people across ages. Primed by a sample-barcoded 5' primer and a J-beta primer mix, a second PCR proceeded for 7 to 11 cycles. One entry per CDR3 protein results from TCRdb running MiXCR on the 5' RACE reads. This sample has more than 650,000 distinct CDR3 sequences; 22% occur once, and the top ten carry 22%. Specimen: blood. These receptors all come from a man in his 70s in good health.

This clonotype was detected only a few times. The CDR3 DNA reads as TGCAGTGCTCGACTAGCGGGGGTGACCTACGAGCAGTACTTC. This codes for CSARLAGVTYEQYF. This chain joins TRBV20-1 and TRBJ2-7, with 12 bases that match TRBD2. Germline V gene data show CDR1 as DFQATT and CDR2 as SNEGSKA (reference sequence). This CDR3 is 14 amino acids long. The V segment lost 5 bases and the J segment 2 bases; nucleotides outside the gene matches: 4.

This clonotype was seen a handful of times. The chain recombines TRBV19 with TRBJ1-1; the D is unclear. The CDR3 totals 14 residues. V lost 5 bases, J lost 7 bases, and 17 bases lay in between. Germline assignment: CDR1 LNHDA and CDR2 SQIVND (reference sequence). CDR3 in amino acids: CASSPQLPSNEAFF. The CDR3, as DNA: TGTGCCAGTAGTCCCCAACTTCCTTCCAATGAAGCTTTCTTT.

The V gene is TRBV6-2 or TRBV6-3, the J gene TRBJ1-2; possibly TRBD1 for D (6 bases). The CDR3 length is 14 residues. The V end lost 4 bases, the J end lost 4 bases, and 13 bases lay between the germline ends. Germline CDR1 and CDR2: MNHEY and SVGEGT. The DNA for the CDR3 is TGTGCCAGCAGTTTAAACAGGGAAGCCTATGGCTACACCTTC. The encoded protein is CASSLNREAYGYTF.

The chain combines TRBV12-3 or TRBV12-4 with TRBJ2-7, with 8 bases lining up with TRBD2. The J call is in doubt because the DNA end fits TRBJ2-5 better. The CDR3 runs 15 residues. DNA of the CDR3: TGTGCCAGCAGTCTCATCGGGGGGGCGGCTGAGACCCAGTACTTC. Translated, it gives CASSLIGGAAETQYF.

This clonotype showed up just a few times. This rearrangement joins TRBV20-1 to TRBJ2-3; 9 bases align to TRBD1. V shed 3 bases, J shed 3 bases, and the junction held 7 bases outside the gene matches. This CDR3 has 15 residues. Germline CDR1 is DFQATT and CDR2 is SNEGSKA (reference sequence). The CDR3 here is CSARSLGQGTDTQYF. CDR3 nucleotide sequence: TGCAGTGCTAGGTCCTTGGGACAGGGTACAGATACGCAGTATTTT.